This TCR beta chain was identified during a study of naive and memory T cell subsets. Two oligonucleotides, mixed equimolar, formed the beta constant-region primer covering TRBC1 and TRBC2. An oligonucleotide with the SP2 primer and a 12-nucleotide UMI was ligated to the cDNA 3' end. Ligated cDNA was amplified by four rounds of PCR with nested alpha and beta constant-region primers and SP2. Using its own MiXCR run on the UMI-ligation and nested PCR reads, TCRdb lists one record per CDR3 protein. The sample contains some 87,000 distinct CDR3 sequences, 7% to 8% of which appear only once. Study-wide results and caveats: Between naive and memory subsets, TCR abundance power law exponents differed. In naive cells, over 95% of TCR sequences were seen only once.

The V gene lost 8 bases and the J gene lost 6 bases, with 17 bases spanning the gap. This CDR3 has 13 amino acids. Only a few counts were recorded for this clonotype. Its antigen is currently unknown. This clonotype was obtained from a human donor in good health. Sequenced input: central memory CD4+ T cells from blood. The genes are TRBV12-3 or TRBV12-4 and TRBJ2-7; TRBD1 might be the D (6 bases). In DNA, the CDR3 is TGTGCCAGCCGCCCTACAGGGCGGTCCGAGCAGTACTTC. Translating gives CASRPTGRSEQYF.